This is a list of T cell receptor beta chains from one sample in a study of low-dose radiotherapy and immunotherapy resistance in tumors. TCRdb independently ran MiXCR on the reads; one entry per CDR3 protein. This sample has about 100,000 distinct CDR3 sequences, with less than 25% found just once. Here the sequenced sample was PBMCs, taken after low-dose radiotherapy plus immunotherapy. These receptors were obtained from a male donor with prostate cancer. Each CDR3 is given with its conserved first and last residue. The order of the fields is CDR3 length, J gene, D gene, V gene, CDR3 protein. The D gene is left open where the match is weak.

>14|TRBJ1-1|TRBD1|TRBV12-3/TRBV12-4
CASSLTGVETEAFF
>14|TRBJ2-5|TRBD2|TRBV20-1
CSAMGLALEETQYF
>15|TRBJ1-6|NA|TRBV28
CASTRDAGYNSPLHF
>15|TRBJ2-1|TRBD2|TRBV12-5
CASGPSGRAGNEQFF
>15|TRBJ2-5|TRBD2|TRBV7-2
CASSDRRGGHETQYF
>13|TRBJ2-2|TRBD2|TRBV19
CASSIAGAGELFF
>14|TRBJ1-5|TRBD1|TRBV12-3/TRBV12-4
CASSLGQHNQPQHF
>16|TRBJ2-7|TRBD2|TRBV6-8
CASSYAASGGNYEQYF
>13|TRBJ2-7|NA|TRBV5-1
CASSFAAGNEQYF
>17|TRBJ2-2|NA|TRBV7-6
CASSPGPPQTNTGELFF
>11|TRBJ1-2|NA|TRBV11-2
CASSLGLGYTF
>16|TRBJ2-1|NA|TRBV6-2/TRBV6-3
CASSQPPPGPYNEQFF
>15|TRBJ2-3|TRBD2|TRBV10-3
CAISGRLAGADTQYF
>14|TRBJ1-1|TRBD1|TRBV5-1
CASSRSGQGSEAFF
>14|TRBJ1-2|TRBD1|TRBV7-9
CASSGDRVGYGYTF
>14|TRBJ1-5|NA|TRBV29-1
CSVRDGGYNQPQHF
>15|TRBJ1-1|NA|TRBV5-1
CASSLRTGFNTEAFF
>12|TRBJ1-3|NA|TRBV11-2
CASSFTGNTIYF
>15|TRBJ2-5|TRBD2|TRBV4-2
CASSQDGLARETQYF
>12|TRBJ1-2|NA|TRBV6-2/TRBV6-3
CASSPAVGGYTF
>15|TRBJ1-4|TRBD1|TRBV12-3/TRBV12-4
CASSFGGTVGEKLFF
>12|TRBJ1-3|NA|TRBV4-1
CASMGSGNTIYF
>15|TRBJ1-2|TRBD1|TRBV19
CASSTTGVTNYGYTF
>16|TRBJ1-5|NA|TRBV30
CAWKFPGKGRYQPQHF
>13|TRBJ1-2|NA|TRBV4-1
CASSDTAGDGYTF
>17|TRBJ2-2|NA|TRBV18
CASSRQASSTITGELFF
>14|TRBJ2-7|TRBD1|TRBV9
CASSRDRAINEQYF
>17|TRBJ2-7|TRBD2|TRBV5-1
CASSLSPGGDYSYEQYF
>11|TRBJ1-1|NA|TRBV12-3/TRBV12-4
CASSQGSEAFF
>15|TRBJ2-2|TRBD2|TRBV5-6
CASSLVAGTPGELFF
>14|TRBJ1-1|NA|TRBV12-3/TRBV12-4
CASSLSPLNTEAFF
>15|TRBJ2-1|NA|TRBV12-3/TRBV12-4
CASSYPGEGYNEQFF
>11|TRBJ1-2|NA|TRBV21-1
CASSNDRGYTF
>13|TRBJ2-7|TRBD1|TRBV23-1
CAGPGQGGYEQYF
>15|TRBJ2-3|NA|TRBV12-3/TRBV12-4
CASSSQGETTDTQYF
>13|TRBJ2-7|TRBD1|TRBV6-5
CASTQGDSYEQYF